These 21 T cell receptor beta chains were all obtained from the same sample, sequenced in a study of T cells in Graves' hyperthyroidism and ophthalmopathy. The CDR3 regions of TCR beta were amplified from RNA transcripts. First-round RT-PCR with HTBI primers amplified the TCR CDR3 region. TCRdb re-called the multiplex PCR reads with MiXCR, one entry per CDR3 protein. The sample has more than 350,000 distinct CDR3 sequences; about 15% are singletons. Sequenced input: blood. The receptors originated from a woman aged 25-40 years with Graves' hyperthyroidism that later progressed to Graves' ophthalmopathy.

V usage is TRBV5-6 and J usage is TRBJ2-3, with 11 nucleotides matching TRBD2. The J segment lost 1 base and the V segment lost 4 bases, leaving 5 bases of the junction unmatched. This CDR3 is 16 amino acids long. The germline CDR1 and CDR2 sequences are SGHDT and YYEEEE. The CDR3 DNA sequence: TGTGCCAGCAGCAAAGCTAGCGGGGGGCGCACAGATACGCAGTATTTT. This encodes CASSKASGGRTDTQYF.

The sample holds a few counts of this clonotype. V usage is TRBV19 and J usage is TRBJ1-2; TRBD1 matches 8 bases. Germline lookup yields CDR1 LNHDA and CDR2 SQIVND (reference sequence). The CDR3 consists of 14 residues. With 4 bases clipped from V and 6 bases from J, the junction kept 7 bases outside the gene matches. CDR3 sequence reads: CASSTTGASDGYTF. The CDR3 DNA reads TGTGCCAGTAGTACGACAGGGGCCTCGGATGGCTACACCTTC.

There are many counts of this clonotype. V is TRBV28 and J is TRBJ2-3; D is possibly TRBD1 or TRBD2 (8 bases each). CDR1 and CDR2 from the germline V gene are MDHEN and SYDVKM. The CDR3 length is 19 residues. Between the trimmed V and J ends, which lost 2 bases and 5 bases, there was a span of 26 bases. CDR3 region: CASSLNRGKRGSSLDTQYF. The CDR3 nucleotides are TGTGCCAGCAGTTTAAACAGGGGGAAGCGGGGGAGTTCCCTAGATACGCAGTATTTT.

The table lists this clonotype with many counts. The chain employs TRBV11-2 and TRBJ2-1; D gene uncertain. With 1 base removed from V and 8 bases from J, the gap between germline ends came to 12 bases. The CDR3 loop spans 14 amino acids. The germline V gene has CDR1 SGHAT and CDR2 FQNNGV. CDR3 sequence (DNA): TGTGCCAGCAGCTTAGGGCTAGGGTTAGATGAGCAGTTCTTC. Translated, it gives CASSLGLGLDEQFF.

Concerning this clonotype itself: This may come from a read error, since a much larger clone is one base off. The gene calls are TRBV19 and TRBJ2-5; weak D call: TRBD2 (5 bases). The CDR3 loop spans 13 amino acids. With 4 bases removed from V and 3 bases from J, the gap between germline ends came to 9 bases. Looked up from germline, CDR1 is LNHDA and CDR2 is SQIVND (reference sequence). CDR3 region: CASSTLGKETQYF. Here the CDR3 DNA reads TGTGCCAGTAGTACACTAGGAAAAGAGACCCAGTACTTC.

This clonotype appeared a few times. This rearrangement joins TRBV6-2 or TRBV6-3 to TRBJ2-3; possible D gene TRBD1, 6 bases. CDR1 is MNHEY, CDR2 SVGEGT, per germline. With 7 bases removed from V and 8 bases from J, the gap between germline ends came to 10 bases. CDR3 length equals 11 residues. The CDR3 DNA reads as TGTGCCAGCACCCAGGGGAGTACGCAGTATTTT. Translation gives CASTQGSTQYF.

This clonotype has more than one count but fewer than ten. The chain has TRBV5-1 and TRBJ1-1; TRBD1 agrees at 7 bases. CDR1 SGHRS and CDR2 YFSETQ come from the germline V gene. This CDR3 spans 14 amino acids. Losses at the gene ends were 3 bases for V and 3 bases for J; bases not matched to a gene: 5. The CDR3 reads CASSSGTDYTEAFF. In nucleotides, the CDR3 is TGCGCCAGCAGCTCGGGGACAGACTACACTGAAGCTTTCTTT.

Turning to this clonotype: A much larger clone differs from this one at a single base, so this may be a read error. This chain joins TRBV10-3 and TRBJ1-1, with D possibly matching TRBD1 (5 bases). The CDR3 runs 14 residues. CDR1 and CDR2 from the germline V gene are ENHRY and SYGVKD. The chain's CDR3 is CAISLGGRGTDAFF. CDR3 DNA sequence: TGTGCCATCAGCCTTGGAGGAAGGGGCACTGATGCTTTCTTT.

The sample holds a few counts of this clonotype. The V gene is TRBV13, the J gene TRBJ2-7, with unresolved D. This CDR3 region has 15 residues. The ends were cut back, 5 bases at V and 2 bases at J, with 16 bases in the middle. Germline CDR1 reads PRHDT; CDR2 reads FYEKMQ (reference sequence). The CDR3 protein is CASSPSGPPAYEQYF. The CDR3 DNA sequence: TGTGCCAGCAGCCCCTCCGGGCCTCCGGCCTACGAGCAGTACTTC. Full variable domain (outside the CDR3, taken from reference TRBV13 and TRBJ2-7): AAGVIQSPRHLIKEKRETATLKCYPIPRHDTVYWYQQGPGQDPQFLISFYEKMQSDKGSIPDRFSAQQFSDYHSELNMSSLELGDSALYFCASSPSGPPAYEQYFGPGTRLTVT.

Note on this clonotype: One end of the junction varies from germline; a read error may be responsible. The chain joins TRBV5-5 to TRBJ1-1; no firm D call. The CDR3 loop spans 14 amino acids. CDR1 and CDR2 from the germline V gene are SGHKS and YYEKEE (reference sequence). The CDR3 spells CASSFRFQNTEGFF. DNA of the CDR3: TGTGCCAGCAGCTTCCGGTTCCAAAACACTGAAGGTTTCTTT.

The V gene is TRBV30, the J gene TRBJ2-3; D may correspond to TRBD1 or TRBD2 (5 bases each). The CDR3 contains 14 residues. Germline CDR1 is GTSNPN and CDR2 is SVGIG (reference sequence). Between the trimmed V and J ends, which lost 2 bases and 0 bases, there was a span of 9 bases. CDR3 residues: CAWSQGRSTDTQYF. The CDR3 DNA reads TGTGCCTGGAGTCAGGGACGGAGCACAGATACGCAGTATTTT.

This clonotype was counted many times. The genes are TRBV5-1 and TRBJ2-3, with D possibly matching TRBD1 (6 bases). Trimming stripped 2 bases from V and 6 bases from J, with 16 bases between. The CDR3 totals 15 residues. Germline CDR1 is SGHRS and CDR2 is YFSETQ. The CDR3 bases are TGCGCCAGCAGCTTCGGCAGGGGATGGGGGGATACGCAGTATTTT. Translated: CASSFGRGWGDTQYF.

This clonotype has a handful of counts. The rearrangement uses TRBV7-2 and TRBJ2-1; 7 positions match TRBD2. CDR1 is SGHTA and CDR2 is FQGNSA in the germline V gene. The V and J ends lost 4 bases and 3 bases, in that order; junction bases with no gene match: 6. The CDR3 contains 15 residues. The CDR3 bases are TGTGCCAGCAGCTACGGACTAGGAATCTACAATGAGCAGTTCTTC. Translating gives CASSYGLGIYNEQFF.

The rearrangement joins TRBV6-1 to TRBJ1-2, with D maybe TRBD1 (5 bases). There are 13 residues in the CDR3. V lost 3 bases to trimming and J lost 4 bases, with 9 bases between them. Germline CDR1 and CDR2: MNHNS and SASEGT. CDR3 region: CASSEGGIYGYTF. The CDR3 DNA reads TGTGCCAGCAGTGAGGGGGGGATCTATGGCTACACCTTC.

A note on this clonotype: Germline and junction disagree at one end, which may indicate a read error. The chain links TRBV6-4 to TRBJ2-1, with 9 bases identical to TRBD1. Germline CDR1 and CDR2: MRHNA and SNTAGT. The CDR3 spans 16 residues. CDR3 bases: TGTGCCAGCAGTTACTCGACAGGGGGTAGCGGACGCGAGCAGTTCTTC. This encodes CASSYSTGGSGREQFF.

This clonotype was seen a few times. The chain employs TRBV24-1 and TRBJ2-1, with 8 bases lining up with TRBD2. This CDR3 has 16 residues. CDR1 is KGHDR, CDR2 SFDVKD, per germline. V lost 3 bases, J lost 3 bases, and 6 bases stayed unmatched. The CDR3 protein is CATSDPSGTSYNEQFF. The DNA of the CDR3 is TGTGCCACCAGTGATCCCTCCGGGACTAGCTACAATGAGCAGTTCTTC.

This clonotype occurred once. The CDR3, as DNA: TGTGCCAGCGTGCCAGCGGGAGGGCCGTGGAATGAGCAGTTCTTC. Amino acid sequence: CASVPAGGPWNEQFF. The chain links TRBV12-3 or TRBV12-4 to TRBJ2-1; 10 nucleotides agree with TRBD2. The J segment lost 7 bases and the V segment lost 8 bases, leaving 11 bases of the junction unmatched. CDR3 size: 15 residues.

This chain uses TRBV7-9 with TRBJ1-3; a possible D gene is TRBD1 (6 bases). Trimming took 4 bases from V and 3 from J, leaving 16 bases between them. Germline V gives CDR1 SEHNR, CDR2 FQNEAQ (reference sequence). This CDR3 spans 16 amino acids. The CDR3 DNA sequence: TGTGCCAGCAGCTACGCAGTCAGGGGAGATGGAAACACCATATATTTT. Protein product: CASSYAVRGDGNTIYF.

This clonotype was observed many times. The chain employs TRBV27 and TRBJ1-1, with D possibly being TRBD1 (5 bases). The germline gives CDR1 MNHEY, CDR2 SMNVEV (reference sequence). The V and J ends lost 2 bases and 0 bases respectively, with 10 bases between them. The CDR3 spans 15 residues. The CDR3 nucleotides are TGTGCCAGCAGTTTAGACGGGGGGTTGAACACTGAAGCTTTCTTT. Translated: CASSLDGGLNTEAFF.

Ten or more counts support this clonotype. CDR3 DNA sequence: TGTGCCAGCACTCGACAGCGCCAAGAGACCCAGTACTTC. It translates to CASTRQRQETQYF. V gene TRBV2 combines with J gene TRBJ2-5, with a tentative D call TRBD1 (5 bases). Trimming cost V 7 bases and J 1 base, with 10 bases left between them. This CDR3 is 13 amino acids long. Per the germline V gene, CDR1 is SNHLY and CDR2 is FYNNEI.

Remarks on this clonotype: This may be a read error: a much more frequent sequence differs by one nucleotide. V is TRBV29-1 and J is TRBJ2-1; D is possibly TRBD1 or TRBD2 (5 bases each). The CDR3 length is 12 residues. CDR1 and CDR2 (germline): SQVTM, ANQGSEA. Trimming took 5 bases from V and 12 from J, leaving 17 bases between them. This chain's CDR3 is CSVCVSRGAQFF. DNA of the CDR3: TGCAGCGTTTGTGTCTCCCGAGGGGCGCAGTTCTTC.